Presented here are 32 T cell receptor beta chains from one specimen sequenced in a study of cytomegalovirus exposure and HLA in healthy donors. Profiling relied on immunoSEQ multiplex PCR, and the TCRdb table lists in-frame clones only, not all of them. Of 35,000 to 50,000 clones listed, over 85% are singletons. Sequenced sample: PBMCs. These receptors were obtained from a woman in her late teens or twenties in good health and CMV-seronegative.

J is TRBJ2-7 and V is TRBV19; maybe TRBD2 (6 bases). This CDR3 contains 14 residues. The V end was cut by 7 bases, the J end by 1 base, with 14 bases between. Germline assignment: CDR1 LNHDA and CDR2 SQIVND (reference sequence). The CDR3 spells CASTAMAGSYEQYF. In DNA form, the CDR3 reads TGTGCCAGTACCGCTATGGCGGGGTCCTACGAGCAGTACTTC. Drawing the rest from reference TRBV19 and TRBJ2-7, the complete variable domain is DGGITQSPKYLFRKEGQNVTLSCEQNLNHDAMYWYRQDPGQGLRLIYYSQIVNDFQKGDIAEGYSVSREKKESFPLTVTSAQKNPTAFYLCASTAMAGSYEQYFGPGTRLTVT.

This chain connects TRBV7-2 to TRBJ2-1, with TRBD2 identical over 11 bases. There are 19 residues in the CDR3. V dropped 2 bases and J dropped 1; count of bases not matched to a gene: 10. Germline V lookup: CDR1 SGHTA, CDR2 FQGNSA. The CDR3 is CASSLSTSGTLVSYNEQFF. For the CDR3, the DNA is TGTGCCAGCAGCTTATCGACTAGCGGGACGTTAGTGTCCTACAATGAGCAGTTCTTC.

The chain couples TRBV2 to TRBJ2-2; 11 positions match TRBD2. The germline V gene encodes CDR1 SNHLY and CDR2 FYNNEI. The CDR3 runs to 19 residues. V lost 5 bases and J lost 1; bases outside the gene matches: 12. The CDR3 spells CASSMTSGDTLLNTGELFF. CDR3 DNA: TGTGCCAGCAGTATGACTAGCGGGGATACCCTATTGAACACCGGGGAGCTGTTTTTT.

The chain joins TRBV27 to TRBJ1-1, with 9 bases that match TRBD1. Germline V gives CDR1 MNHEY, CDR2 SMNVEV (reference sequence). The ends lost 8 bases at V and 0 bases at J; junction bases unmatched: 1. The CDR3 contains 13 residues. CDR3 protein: CASGTGMNTEAFF. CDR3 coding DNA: TGTGCCAGCGGGACAGGGATGAACACTGAAGCTTTCTTT.

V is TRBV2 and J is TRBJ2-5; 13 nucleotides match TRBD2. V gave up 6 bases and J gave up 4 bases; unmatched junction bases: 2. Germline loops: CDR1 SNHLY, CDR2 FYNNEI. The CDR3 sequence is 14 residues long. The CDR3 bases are TGTGCCAGCAGGGGACTAGCGGGGTCAGAGACCCAGTACTTC. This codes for CASRGLAGSETQYF.

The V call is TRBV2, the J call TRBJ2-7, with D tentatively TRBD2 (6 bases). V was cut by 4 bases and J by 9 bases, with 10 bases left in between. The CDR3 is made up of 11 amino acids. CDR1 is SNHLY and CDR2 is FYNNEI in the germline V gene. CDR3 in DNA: TGTGCCAGCAGTGTCCGGGACTGGCAGTACTTC. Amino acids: CASSVRDWQYF.

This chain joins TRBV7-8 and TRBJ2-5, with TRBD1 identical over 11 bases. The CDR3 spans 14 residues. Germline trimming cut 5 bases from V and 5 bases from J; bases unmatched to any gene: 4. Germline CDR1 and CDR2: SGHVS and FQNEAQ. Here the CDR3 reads CASSRDRGYETQYF. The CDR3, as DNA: TGTGCCAGCAGCCGGGACAGGGGGTACGAGACCCAGTACTTC.

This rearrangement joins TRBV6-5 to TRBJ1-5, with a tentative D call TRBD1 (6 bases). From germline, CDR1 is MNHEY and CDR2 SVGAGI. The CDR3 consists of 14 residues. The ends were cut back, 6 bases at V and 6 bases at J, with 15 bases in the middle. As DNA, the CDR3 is TGTGCCAGCAGAACAGGGTCAGAGGCTCAGCCCCAGCATTTT. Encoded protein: CASRTGSEAQPQHF.

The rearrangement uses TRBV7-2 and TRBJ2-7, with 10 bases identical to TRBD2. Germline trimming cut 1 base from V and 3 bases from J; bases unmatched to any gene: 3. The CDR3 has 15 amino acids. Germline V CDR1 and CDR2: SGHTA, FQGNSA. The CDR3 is CASSLVRLAGYEQYF. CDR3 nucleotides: TGTGCCAGCAGCTTAGTTAGACTAGCGGGCTACGAGCAGTACTTC.

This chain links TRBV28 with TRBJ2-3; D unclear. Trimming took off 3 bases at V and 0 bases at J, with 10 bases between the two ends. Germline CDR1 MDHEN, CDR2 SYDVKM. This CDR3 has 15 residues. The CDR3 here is CASSFVGFSTDTQYF. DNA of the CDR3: TGTGCCAGCAGTTTTGTGGGCTTTAGCACAGATACGCAGTATTTT.

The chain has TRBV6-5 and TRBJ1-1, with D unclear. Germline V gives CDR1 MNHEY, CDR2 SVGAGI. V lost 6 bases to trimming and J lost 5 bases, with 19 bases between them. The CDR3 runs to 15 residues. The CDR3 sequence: CASRLKRDSSTEAFF. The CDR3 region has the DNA TGTGCCAGCAGGTTGAAGAGAGACTCTTCGACTGAAGCTTTCTTT.

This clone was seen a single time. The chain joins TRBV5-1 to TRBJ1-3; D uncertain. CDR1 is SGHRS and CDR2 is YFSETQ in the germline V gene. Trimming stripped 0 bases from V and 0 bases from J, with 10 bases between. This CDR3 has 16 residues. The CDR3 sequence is CASSLGLIVSGNTIYF. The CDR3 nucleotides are TGCGCCAGCAGCTTGGGGCTTATCGTCTCTGGAAACACCATATATTTT.

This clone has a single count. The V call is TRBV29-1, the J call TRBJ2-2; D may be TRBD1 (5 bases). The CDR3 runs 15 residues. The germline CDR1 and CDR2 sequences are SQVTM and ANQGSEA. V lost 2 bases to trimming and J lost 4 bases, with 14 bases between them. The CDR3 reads CSVETPIGATGELFF. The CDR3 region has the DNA TGCAGCGTTGAAACCCCGATAGGGGCCACCGGGGAGCTGTTTTTT.

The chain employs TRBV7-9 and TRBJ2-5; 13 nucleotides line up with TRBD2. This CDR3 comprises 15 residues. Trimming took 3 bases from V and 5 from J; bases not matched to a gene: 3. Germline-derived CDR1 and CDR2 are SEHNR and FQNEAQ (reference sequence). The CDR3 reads CASSFGTSGDETQYF. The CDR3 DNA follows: TGTGCCAGCAGCTTCGGGACTAGCGGGGATGAGACCCAGTACTTC.

CDR3 coding DNA: TGTGCCAGCAGCTCTAGCGGGAGCTCCTACAATGAGCAGTTCTTC. Translating gives CASSSSGSSYNEQFF. The chain combines TRBV11-2 with TRBJ2-1; 10 bases are shared with TRBD2. The CDR3 is made up of 15 amino acids. The germline V gene has CDR1 SGHAT and CDR2 FQNNGV. V lost 4 bases, J lost 0 bases, and 0 bases stayed unmatched.

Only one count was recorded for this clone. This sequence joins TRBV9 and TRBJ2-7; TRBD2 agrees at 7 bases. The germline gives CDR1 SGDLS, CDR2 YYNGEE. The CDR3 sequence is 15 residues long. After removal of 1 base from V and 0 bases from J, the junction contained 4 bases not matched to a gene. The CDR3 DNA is TGTGCCAGCAGCGTAAGCGGGGAGAGCTCCTACGAGCAGTACTTC. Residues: CASSVSGESSYEQYF. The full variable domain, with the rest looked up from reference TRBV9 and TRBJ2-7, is DSGVTQTPKHLITATGQRVTLRCSPRSGDLSVYWYQQSLDQGLQFLIQYYNGEERAKGNILERFSAQQFPDLHSELNLSSLELGDSALYFCASSVSGESSYEQYFGPGTRLTVT.

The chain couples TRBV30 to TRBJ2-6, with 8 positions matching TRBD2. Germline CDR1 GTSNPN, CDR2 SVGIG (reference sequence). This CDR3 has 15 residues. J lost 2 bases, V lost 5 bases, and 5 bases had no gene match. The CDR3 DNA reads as TGTGCCTGGTCGACTAGCGTCCCTGGGGCCAACGTCCTGACTTTC. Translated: CAWSTSVPGANVLTF. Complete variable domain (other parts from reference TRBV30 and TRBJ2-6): SQTIHQWPATLVQPVGSPLSLECTVEGTSNPNLYWYRQAAGRGLQLLFYSVGIGQISSEVPQNLSASRPQDRQFILSSKKLLLSDSGFYLCAWSTSVPGANVLTFGAGSRLTVL.

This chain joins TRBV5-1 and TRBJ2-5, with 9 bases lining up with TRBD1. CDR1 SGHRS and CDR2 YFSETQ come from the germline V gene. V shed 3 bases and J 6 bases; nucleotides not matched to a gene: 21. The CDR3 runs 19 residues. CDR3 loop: CASSSPGTGTTICLKTQYF. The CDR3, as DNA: TGCGCCAGCAGCTCGCCCGGGACAGGGACGACAATCTGTCTTAAGACCCAGTACTTC.

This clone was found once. This chain's CDR3 is CAWRDWDRETEAFF. The CDR3, as DNA: TGTGCCTGGAGGGACTGGGACAGGGAAACTGAAGCTTTCTTT. The chain uses TRBV30 and TRBJ1-1; 9 nucleotides agree with TRBD1. Germline V CDR1 and CDR2: GTSNPN, SVGIG (reference sequence). The CDR3 totals 14 residues. Trimming removed 3 bases from V and 5 bases from J; junction bases left unmatched: 7.

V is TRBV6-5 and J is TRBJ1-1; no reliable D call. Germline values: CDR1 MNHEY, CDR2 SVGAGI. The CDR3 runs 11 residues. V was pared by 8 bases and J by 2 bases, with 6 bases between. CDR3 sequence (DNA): TGTGCCAGCCAAGCTAACACTGAAGCTTTCTTT. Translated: CASQANTEAFF.

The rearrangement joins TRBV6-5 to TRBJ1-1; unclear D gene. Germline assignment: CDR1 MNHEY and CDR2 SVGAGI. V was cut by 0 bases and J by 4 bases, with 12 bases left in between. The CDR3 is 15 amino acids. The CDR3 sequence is CASSYSMVGGTEAFF. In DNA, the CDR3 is TGTGCCAGCAGTTACTCGATGGTTGGCGGCACTGAAGCTTTCTTT.

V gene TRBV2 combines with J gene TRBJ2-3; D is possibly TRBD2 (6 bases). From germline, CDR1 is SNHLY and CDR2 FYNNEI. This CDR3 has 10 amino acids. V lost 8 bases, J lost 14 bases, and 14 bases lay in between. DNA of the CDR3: TGTGCCAGCCAAGGGGAGGAGAGGTATTTT. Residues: CASQGEERYF.

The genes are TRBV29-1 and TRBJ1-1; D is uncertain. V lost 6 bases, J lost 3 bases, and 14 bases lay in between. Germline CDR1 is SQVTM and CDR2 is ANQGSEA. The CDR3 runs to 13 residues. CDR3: CSVHTTTHTEAFF. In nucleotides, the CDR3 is TGCAGCGTCCATACCACAACCCACACTGAAGCTTTCTTT.

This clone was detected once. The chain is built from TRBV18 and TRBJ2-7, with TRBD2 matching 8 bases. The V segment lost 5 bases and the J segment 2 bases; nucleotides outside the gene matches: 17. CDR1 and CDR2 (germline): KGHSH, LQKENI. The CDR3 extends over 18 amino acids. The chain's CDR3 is CASSSPTSAQIRTYEQYF. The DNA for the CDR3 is TGTGCCAGCTCATCCCCGACTAGCGCCCAAATCAGAACCTACGAGCAGTACTTC.

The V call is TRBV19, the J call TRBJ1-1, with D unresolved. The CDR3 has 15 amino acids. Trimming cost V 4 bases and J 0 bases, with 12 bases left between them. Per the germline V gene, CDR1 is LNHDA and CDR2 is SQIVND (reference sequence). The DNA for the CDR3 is TGTGCCAGTAGTACACAACATTATATGAACACTGAAGCTTTCTTT. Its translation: CASSTQHYMNTEAFF.

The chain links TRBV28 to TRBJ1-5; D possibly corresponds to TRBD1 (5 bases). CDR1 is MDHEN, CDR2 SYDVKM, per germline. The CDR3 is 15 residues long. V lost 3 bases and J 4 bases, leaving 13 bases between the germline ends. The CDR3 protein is CASSFPGYGNQPQHF. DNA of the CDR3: TGTGCCAGCAGTTTTCCAGGGTACGGGAATCAGCCCCAGCATTTT.

For the CDR3, the DNA is TGTGCCAGCAGTACGTACAGGGACGGAGTCGAGCAGTACTTC. Its translation: CASSTYRDGVEQYF. The chain links TRBV6-1 to TRBJ2-7; D might be TRBD1 (6 bases). The germline gives CDR1 MNHNS, CDR2 SASEGT. The CDR3 sequence is 14 residues long. Deletions cut 5 bases from V and 6 bases from J, with 17 bases between.

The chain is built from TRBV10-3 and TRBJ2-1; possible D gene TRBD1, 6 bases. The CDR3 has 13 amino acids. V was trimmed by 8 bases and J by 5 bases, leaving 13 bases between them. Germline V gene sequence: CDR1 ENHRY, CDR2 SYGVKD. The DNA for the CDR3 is TGTGCCATCGGGGGCAGGGTAGACAATGAGCAGTTCTTC. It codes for CAIGGRVDNEQFF.

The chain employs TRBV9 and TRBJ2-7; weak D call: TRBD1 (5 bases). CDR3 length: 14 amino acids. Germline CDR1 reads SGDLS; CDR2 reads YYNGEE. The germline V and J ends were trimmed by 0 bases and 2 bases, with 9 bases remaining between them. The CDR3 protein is CASSVGKGTYEQYF. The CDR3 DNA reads TGTGCCAGCAGCGTAGGTAAGGGGACCTACGAGCAGTACTTC.

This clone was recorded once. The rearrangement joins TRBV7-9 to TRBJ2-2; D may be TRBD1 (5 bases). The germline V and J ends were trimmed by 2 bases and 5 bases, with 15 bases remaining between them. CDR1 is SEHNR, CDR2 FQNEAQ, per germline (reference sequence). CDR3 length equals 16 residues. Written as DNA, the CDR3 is TGTGCCAGCAGCTTATTAGCAGGGTCGAGTACCGGGGAGCTGTTTTTT. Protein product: CASSLLAGSSTGELFF.

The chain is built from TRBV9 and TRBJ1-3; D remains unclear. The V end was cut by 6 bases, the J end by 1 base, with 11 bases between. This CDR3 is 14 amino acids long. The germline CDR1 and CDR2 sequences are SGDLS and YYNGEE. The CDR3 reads CASIGGASGNTIYF. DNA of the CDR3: TGTGCCAGCATCGGAGGAGCTTCTGGAAACACCATATATTTT.

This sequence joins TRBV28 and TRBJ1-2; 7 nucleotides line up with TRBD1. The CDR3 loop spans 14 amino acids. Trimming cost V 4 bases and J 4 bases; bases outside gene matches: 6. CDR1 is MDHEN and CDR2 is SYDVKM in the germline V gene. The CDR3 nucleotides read TGTGCCAGCAGTTCCCAGGACAGGCCCTATGGCTACACCTTC. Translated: CASSSQDRPYGYTF.